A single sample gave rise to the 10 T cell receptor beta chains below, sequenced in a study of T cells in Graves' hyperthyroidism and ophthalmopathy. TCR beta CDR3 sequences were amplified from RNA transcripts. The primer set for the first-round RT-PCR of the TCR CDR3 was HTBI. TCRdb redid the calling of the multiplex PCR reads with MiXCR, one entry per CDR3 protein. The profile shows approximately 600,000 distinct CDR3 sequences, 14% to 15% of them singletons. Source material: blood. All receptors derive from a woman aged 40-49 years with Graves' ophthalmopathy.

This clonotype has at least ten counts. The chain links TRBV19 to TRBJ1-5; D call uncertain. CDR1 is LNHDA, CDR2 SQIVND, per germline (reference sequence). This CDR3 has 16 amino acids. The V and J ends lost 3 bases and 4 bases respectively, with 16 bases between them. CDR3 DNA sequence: TGTGCCAGTAGTATTATGTCGGCCGGGAATAATCAGCCCCAGCATTTT. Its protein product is CASSIMSAGNNQPQHF.

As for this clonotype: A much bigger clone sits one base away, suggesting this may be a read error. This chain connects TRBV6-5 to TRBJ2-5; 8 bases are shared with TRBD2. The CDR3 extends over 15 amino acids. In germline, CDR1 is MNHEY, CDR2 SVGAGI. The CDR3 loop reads CASSYVPSGQETQCF. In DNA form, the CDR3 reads TGTGCCAGCAGTTACGTCCCTAGCGGGCAAGAGACCCAGTGCTTC.

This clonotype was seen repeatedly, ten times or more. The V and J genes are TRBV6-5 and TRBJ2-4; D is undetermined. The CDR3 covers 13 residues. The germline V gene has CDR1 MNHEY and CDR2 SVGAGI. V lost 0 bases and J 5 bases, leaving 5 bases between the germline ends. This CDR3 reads CASSYSGENIQYF. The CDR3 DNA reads TGTGCCAGCAGTTACTCTGGGGAAAACATTCAGTACTTC.

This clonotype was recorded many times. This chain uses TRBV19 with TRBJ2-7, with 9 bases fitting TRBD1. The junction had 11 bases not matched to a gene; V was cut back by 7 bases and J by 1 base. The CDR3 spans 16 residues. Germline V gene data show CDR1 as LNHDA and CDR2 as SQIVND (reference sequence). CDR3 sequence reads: CASTEYAGQGSYEQYF. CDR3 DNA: TGTGCCAGTACCGAATACGCGGGACAGGGTTCCTACGAGCAGTACTTC.

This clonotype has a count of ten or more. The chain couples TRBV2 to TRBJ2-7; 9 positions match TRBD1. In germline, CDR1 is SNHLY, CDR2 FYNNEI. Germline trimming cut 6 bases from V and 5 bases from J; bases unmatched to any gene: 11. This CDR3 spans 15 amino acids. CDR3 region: CASRETGTGSHEQYF. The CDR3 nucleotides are TGTGCCAGCAGGGAGACCGGGACAGGGTCCCACGAGCAGTACTTC.

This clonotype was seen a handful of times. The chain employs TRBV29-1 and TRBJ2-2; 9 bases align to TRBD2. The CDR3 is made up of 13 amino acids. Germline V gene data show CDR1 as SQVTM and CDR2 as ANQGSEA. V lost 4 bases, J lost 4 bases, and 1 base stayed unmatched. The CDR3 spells CSVVLAGTGELFF. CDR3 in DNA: TGCAGCGTTGTACTAGCGGGCACCGGGGAGCTGTTTTTT.

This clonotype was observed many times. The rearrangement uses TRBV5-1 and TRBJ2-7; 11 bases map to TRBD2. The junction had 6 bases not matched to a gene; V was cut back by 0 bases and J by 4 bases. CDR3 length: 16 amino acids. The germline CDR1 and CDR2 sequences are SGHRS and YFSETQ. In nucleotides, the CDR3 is TGCGCCAGCAGCTTGGAAGGGACTAGCGGAGCTTACGAGCAGTACTTC. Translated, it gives CASSLEGTSGAYEQYF.

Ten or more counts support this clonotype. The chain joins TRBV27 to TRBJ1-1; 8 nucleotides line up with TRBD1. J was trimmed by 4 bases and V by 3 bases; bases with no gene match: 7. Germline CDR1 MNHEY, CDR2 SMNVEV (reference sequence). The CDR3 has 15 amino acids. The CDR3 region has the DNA TGTGCCAGCAGTTTGACAGGGGTAGGAAGCACTGAAGCTTTCTTT. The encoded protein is CASSLTGVGSTEAFF.

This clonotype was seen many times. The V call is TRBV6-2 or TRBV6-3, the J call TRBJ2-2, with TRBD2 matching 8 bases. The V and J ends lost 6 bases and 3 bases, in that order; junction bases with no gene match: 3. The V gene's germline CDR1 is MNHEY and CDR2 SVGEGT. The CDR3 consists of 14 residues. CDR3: CASSGRAHTGELFF. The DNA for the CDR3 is TGTGCCAGCAGCGGGAGGGCCCACACCGGGGAGCTGTTTTTT.

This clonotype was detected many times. The CDR3 sequence is CASTLGQEWSYTF. The CDR3 nucleotides read TGTGCCAGCACCCTAGGACAGGAATGGAGCTACACCTTC. The genes are TRBV28 and TRBJ1-2; 7 nucleotides agree with TRBD1. This CDR3 comprises 13 residues. Trimming removed 7 bases from V and 9 bases from J; junction bases left unmatched: 11. Per germline, CDR1 MDHEN and CDR2 SYDVKM.